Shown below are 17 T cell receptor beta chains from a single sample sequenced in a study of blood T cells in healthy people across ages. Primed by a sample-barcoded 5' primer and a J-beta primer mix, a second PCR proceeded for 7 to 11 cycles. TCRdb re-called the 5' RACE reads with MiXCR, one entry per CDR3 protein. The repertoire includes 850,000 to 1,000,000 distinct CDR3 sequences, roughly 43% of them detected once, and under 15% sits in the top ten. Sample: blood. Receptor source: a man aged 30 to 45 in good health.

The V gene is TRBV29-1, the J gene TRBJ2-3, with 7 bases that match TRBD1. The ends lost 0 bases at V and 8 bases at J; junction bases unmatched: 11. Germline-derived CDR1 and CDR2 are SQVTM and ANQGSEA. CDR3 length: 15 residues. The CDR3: CSVEDLNPTGATQYF. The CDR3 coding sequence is TGCAGCGTTGAAGATCTCAACCCAACAGGGGCTACGCAGTATTTT.

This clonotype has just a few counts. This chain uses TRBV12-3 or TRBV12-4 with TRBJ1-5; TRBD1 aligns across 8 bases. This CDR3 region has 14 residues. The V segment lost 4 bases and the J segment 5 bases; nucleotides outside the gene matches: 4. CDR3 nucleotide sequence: TGTGCCAGCAGTTCCCCGGACAGGGATCAGCCCCAGCATTTT. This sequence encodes CASSSPDRDQPQHF.

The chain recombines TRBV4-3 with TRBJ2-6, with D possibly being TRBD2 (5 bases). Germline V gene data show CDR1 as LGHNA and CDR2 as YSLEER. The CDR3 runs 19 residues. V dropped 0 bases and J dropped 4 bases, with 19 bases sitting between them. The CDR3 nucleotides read TGCGCCAGCAGCCAAGAGAGAAAGACGGGGATTATGGGGGCCAACGTCCTGACTTTC. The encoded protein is CASSQERKTGIMGANVLTF.

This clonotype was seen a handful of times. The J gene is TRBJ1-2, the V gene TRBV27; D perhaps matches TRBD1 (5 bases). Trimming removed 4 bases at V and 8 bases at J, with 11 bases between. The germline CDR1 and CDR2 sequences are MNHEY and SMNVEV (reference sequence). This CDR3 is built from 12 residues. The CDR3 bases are TGTGCCAGCAGTTCACAGGCAGGGGGCTACACCTTC. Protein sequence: CASSSQAGGYTF.

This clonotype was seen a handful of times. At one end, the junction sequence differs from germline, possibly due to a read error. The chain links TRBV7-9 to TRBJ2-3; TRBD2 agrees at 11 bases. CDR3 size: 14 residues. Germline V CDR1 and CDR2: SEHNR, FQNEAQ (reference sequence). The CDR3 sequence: CASSVAGGQDTQYF. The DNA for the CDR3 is TGTGCCAGCAGCGTAGCGGGGGGGCAAGATACGCAGTATTTT.

The CDR3 region is CASSFLSPLHF. The CDR3 bases are TGTGCCAGCAGTTTTCTTTCACCCCTCCACTTT. The rearrangement links TRBV28 to TRBJ1-6; no firm D call. V shed 3 bases and J shed 9 bases, with 3 bases lying between them. The CDR3 length is 11 residues. The germline V gene has CDR1 MDHEN and CDR2 SYDVKM.

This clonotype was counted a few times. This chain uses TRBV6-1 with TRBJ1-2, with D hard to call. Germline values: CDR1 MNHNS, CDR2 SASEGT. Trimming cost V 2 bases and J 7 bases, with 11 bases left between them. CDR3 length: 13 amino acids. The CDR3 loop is CASSESRVAGYTF. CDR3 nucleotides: TGTGCCAGCAGTGAAAGTCGGGTCGCTGGCTACACCTTC.

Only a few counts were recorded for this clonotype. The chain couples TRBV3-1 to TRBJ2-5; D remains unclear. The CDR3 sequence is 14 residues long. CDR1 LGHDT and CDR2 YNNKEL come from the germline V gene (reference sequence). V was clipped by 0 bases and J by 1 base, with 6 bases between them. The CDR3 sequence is CASSQDWTQETQYF. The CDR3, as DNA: TGTGCCAGCAGCCAAGACTGGACCCAAGAGACCCAGTACTTC.

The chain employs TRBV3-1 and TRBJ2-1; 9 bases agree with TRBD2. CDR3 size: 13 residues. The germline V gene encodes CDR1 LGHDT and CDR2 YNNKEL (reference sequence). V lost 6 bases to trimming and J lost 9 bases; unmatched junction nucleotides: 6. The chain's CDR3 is CASRPSGRSEQFF. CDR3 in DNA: TGTGCCAGCAGACCGAGCGGGAGGAGTGAGCAGTTCTTC.

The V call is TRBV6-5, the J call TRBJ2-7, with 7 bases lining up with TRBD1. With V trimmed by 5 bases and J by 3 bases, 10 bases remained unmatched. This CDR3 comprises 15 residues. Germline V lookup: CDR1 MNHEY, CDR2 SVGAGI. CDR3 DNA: TGTGCCAGCAGTGCCACCGGGACAGAAGACTACGAGCAGTACTTC. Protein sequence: CASSATGTEDYEQYF.

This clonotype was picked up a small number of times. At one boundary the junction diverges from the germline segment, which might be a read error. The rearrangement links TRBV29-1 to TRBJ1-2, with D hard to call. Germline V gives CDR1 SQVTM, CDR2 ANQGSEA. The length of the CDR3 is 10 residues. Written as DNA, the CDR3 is TGCAGCGTTAAAGACTATGGCTACACCTTC. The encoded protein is CSVKDYGYTF.

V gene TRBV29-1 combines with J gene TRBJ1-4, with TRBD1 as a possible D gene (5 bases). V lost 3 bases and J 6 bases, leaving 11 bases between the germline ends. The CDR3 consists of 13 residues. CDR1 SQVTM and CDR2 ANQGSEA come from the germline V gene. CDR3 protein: CSVEMGTDEKLFF. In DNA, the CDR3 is TGCAGCGTTGAGATGGGGACTGATGAAAAACTGTTTTTT.

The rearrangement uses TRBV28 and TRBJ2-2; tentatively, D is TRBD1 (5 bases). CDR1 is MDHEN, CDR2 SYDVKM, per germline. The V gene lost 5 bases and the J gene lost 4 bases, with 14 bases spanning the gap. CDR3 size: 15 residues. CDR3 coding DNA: TGTGCCAGCAGTATACTTGATAGGGGCACCGGGGAGCTGTTTTTT. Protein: CASSILDRGTGELFF.

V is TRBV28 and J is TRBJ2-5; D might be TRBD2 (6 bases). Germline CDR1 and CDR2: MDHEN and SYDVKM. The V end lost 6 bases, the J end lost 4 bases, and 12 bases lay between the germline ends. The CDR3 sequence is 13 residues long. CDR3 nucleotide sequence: TGTGCCAGCAGGTCCCTGGGGGGAGAGACCCAGTACTTC. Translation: CASRSLGGETQYF. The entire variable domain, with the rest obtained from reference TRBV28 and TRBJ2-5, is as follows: DVKVTQSSRYLVKRTGEKVFLECVQDMDHENMFWYRQDPGLGLRLIYFSYDVKMKEKGDIPEGYSVSREKKERFSLILESASTNQTSMYLCASRSLGGETQYFGPGTRLLVL.

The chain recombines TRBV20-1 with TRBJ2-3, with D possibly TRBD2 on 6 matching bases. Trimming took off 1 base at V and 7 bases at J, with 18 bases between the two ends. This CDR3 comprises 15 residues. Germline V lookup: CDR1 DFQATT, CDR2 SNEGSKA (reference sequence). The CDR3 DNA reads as TGCAGTGCTAGAGGGGGACTTCAAAACACGAATACGCAGTATTTT. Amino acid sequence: CSARGGLQNTNTQYF.

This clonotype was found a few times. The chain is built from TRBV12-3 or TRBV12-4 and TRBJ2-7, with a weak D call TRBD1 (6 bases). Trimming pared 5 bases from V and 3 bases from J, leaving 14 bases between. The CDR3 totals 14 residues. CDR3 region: CASSLDRPLYEQYF. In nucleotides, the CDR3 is TGTGCCAGCAGTCTCGACAGGCCTCTCTACGAGCAGTACTTC.

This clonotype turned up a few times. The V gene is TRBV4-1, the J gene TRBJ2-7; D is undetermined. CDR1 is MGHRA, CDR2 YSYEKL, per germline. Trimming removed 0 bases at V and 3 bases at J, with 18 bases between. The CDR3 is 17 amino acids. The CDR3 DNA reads TGCGCCAGCAGCCAAGACAACCAAGCATCGGATTTCTACGAGCAGTACTTC. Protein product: CASSQDNQASDFYEQYF.